This entry describes one T cell receptor beta chain. The table came from immunoSEQ multiplex PCR; TCRdb's copy has only in-frame clones and leaves some out. The data show a few million clones, around 90% seen once. This sample is part of a study of shared clonotypes between healthy human individuals. This clonotype was obtained from a man between 18 and 29 years old in good health. The sequencing sample was made of naive CD4+ T cells sorted from blood. Subset indicated: CD45RA+ positively selected.

The CDR3: CASSFRDPASPLHF. The CDR3 DNA follows: TGTGCCAGCAGTTTCAGGGATCCGGCTTCACCCCTCCACTTT. The chain has TRBV28 and TRBJ1-6; tentative D call: TRBD1 (5 bases). Germline CDR1 reads MDHEN; CDR2 reads SYDVKM. The CDR3 has 14 residues. Trimming pared 3 bases from V and 9 bases from J, leaving 12 bases between.